Shown below are 13 T cell receptor beta chains from a single sample sequenced in a study of monozygotic twins with cystic fibrosis. Generated by immunoSEQ multiplex PCR, the TCRdb table keeps only in-frame clones and is missing some. The profile shows about 15,000 clones, roughly 98% of them singletons. The sequenced material came from blood. The receptors derive from a girl aged 2 to 9 with cystic fibrosis.

In the case of this clone: Sequence at one end of the junction differs from germline and may be a read error. The chain combines TRBV28 with TRBJ2-1; the D is unclear. The CDR3 totals 12 residues. From germline, CDR1 is MDHEN and CDR2 SYDVKM. CDR3 in amino acids: CASSLSYNGQFF. The CDR3 DNA follows: TGTGCCAGCAGTTTATCATACAATGGGCAGTTCTTC.

The chain combines TRBV7-2 with TRBJ1-5, with D perhaps TRBD1 (6 bases). This CDR3 is 14 amino acids long. The ends were cut back, 2 bases at V and 9 bases at J, with 14 bases in the middle. The germline gives CDR1 SGHTA, CDR2 FQGNSA. CDR3 residues: CASSLLTGSRPQHF. The CDR3 DNA is TGTGCCAGCAGCTTACTGACAGGCTCGCGGCCCCAGCATTTT.

The CDR3 here is CASSLFRVTYEQYF. Here the CDR3 DNA reads TGTGCCAGCAGCTTATTCCGGGTGACCTACGAGCAGTACTTC. The chain combines TRBV5-8 with TRBJ2-7; D gene ambiguous. The CDR3 length is 14 residues. V was cut by 2 bases and J by 2 bases, with 11 bases left in between. Germline-derived CDR1 and CDR2 are SGHTS and YDEGEE. Full variable domain (remainder filled in from reference TRBV5-8 and TRBJ2-7): EAGVTQSPTHLIKTRGQQATLRCSPISGHTSVYWYQQALGLGLQFLLWYDEGEERNRGNFPPRFSGRQFPNYSSELNVNALELEDSALYLCASSLFRVTYEQYFGPGTRLTVT.

V usage is TRBV15 and J usage is TRBJ1-2; D not resolved. The CDR3 is made up of 15 amino acids. Germline V gene data show CDR1 as LNHNV and CDR2 as YYDKDF (reference sequence). V dropped 0 bases and J dropped 5 bases, with 13 bases sitting between them. Here the CDR3 DNA reads TGTGCCACCAGCAGAGATGGACGCTCGGGGTATGGCTACACCTTC. Translating gives CATSRDGRSGYGYTF. Using reference TRBV15 and TRBJ1-2 for the parts outside the CDR3, the full variable domain is DAMVIQNPRYQVTQFGKPVTLSCSQTLNHNVMYWYQQKSSQAPKLLFHYYDKDFNNEADTPDNFQSRRPNTSFCFLDIRSPGLGDTAMYLCATSRDGRSGYGYTFGSGTRLTVV.

The chain recombines TRBV27 with TRBJ2-1; TRBD1 agrees at 7 bases. Unmatched junction bases numbered 11, after V lost 4 bases and J lost 5 bases. The CDR3 is made up of 16 amino acids. Germline CDR1 reads MNHEY; CDR2 reads SMNVEV (reference sequence). The CDR3 DNA follows: TGTGCCAGCAGTTCCATACAGGGGTTTGAGGACAATGAGCAGTTCTTC. Protein sequence: CASSSIQGFEDNEQFF.

V gene TRBV5-1 combines with J gene TRBJ2-5; TRBD1 aligns across 9 bases. The germline V gene has CDR1 SGHRS and CDR2 YFSETQ. Trimming took 2 bases from V and 4 from J; bases not matched to a gene: 3. CDR3 length equals 14 residues. This CDR3 is CASSFGTGSETQYF. For the CDR3, the DNA is TGCGCCAGCAGCTTCGGGACAGGGTCAGAGACCCAGTACTTC.

The chain uses TRBV28 and TRBJ2-7; 8 bases agree with TRBD1. CDR3 length: 12 residues. CDR1 is MDHEN, CDR2 SYDVKM, per germline. Germline trimming cut 8 bases from V and 4 bases from J; bases unmatched to any gene: 4. CDR3 DNA sequence: TGTGCCAGCGGACAGGGAAGGTACGAGCAGTACTTC. Amino acids: CASGQGRYEQYF.

The chain recombines TRBV5-6 with TRBJ2-2, with unresolved D. The germline V and J ends were trimmed by 1 base and 6 bases, with 1 base remaining between them. The CDR3 runs 11 residues. CDR1 SGHDT and CDR2 YYEEEE come from the germline V gene. The CDR3 DNA reads TGTGCCAGCAGCTTGTCCGGGGAGCTGTTTTTT. Its protein product is CASSLSGELFF. The whole variable domain, remainder taken from reference TRBV5-6 and TRBJ2-2, is DAGVTQSPTHLIKTRGQQVTLRCSPKSGHDTVSWYQQALGQGPQFIFQYYEEEERQRGNFPDRFSGHQFPNYSSELNVNALLLGDSALYLCASSLSGELFFGEGSRLTVL.

The J gene is TRBJ1-1, the V gene TRBV2, with TRBD1 matching 7 bases. Germline CDR1 and CDR2: SNHLY and FYNNEI. The CDR3 has 13 amino acids. V was clipped by 5 bases and J by 2 bases; unmatched bases: 2. This CDR3 reads CASSWDSNTEAFF. In DNA, the CDR3 is TGTGCCAGCAGTTGGGACAGCAACACTGAAGCTTTCTTT.

The rearrangement joins TRBV5-1 to TRBJ2-7; a possible D gene is TRBD2 (6 bases). The germline CDR1 and CDR2 sequences are SGHRS and YFSETQ. The CDR3 contains 16 residues. V dropped 0 bases and J dropped 3 bases, with 16 bases sitting between them. The CDR3 loop reads CASSLARRELVYEQYF. The CDR3 coding sequence is TGCGCCAGCAGCTTGGCCCGACGGGAGCTAGTCTACGAGCAGTACTTC.

The chain combines TRBV29-1 with TRBJ2-3; the D is unclear. The V gene lost 4 bases and the J gene lost 0 bases, with 8 bases spanning the gap. The germline gives CDR1 SQVTM, CDR2 ANQGSEA. CDR3 length: 13 residues. CDR3 sequence: CSVGPPSTDTQYF. CDR3 in DNA: TGCAGCGTTGGCCCCCCTAGCACAGATACGCAGTATTTT.

V and J are TRBV12-5 and TRBJ1-3; no clear D gene. The germline gives CDR1 LGHNT, CDR2 FRNRAP. Trimming cost V 4 bases and J 0 bases, with 13 bases left between them. The CDR3 covers 16 residues. The CDR3 sequence is CASGWGRRTSGNTIYF. For the CDR3, the DNA is TGTGCTAGTGGTTGGGGAAGACGGACCTCTGGAAACACCATATATTTT.

CDR3 residues: CASSFRTSADTQYF. For the CDR3, the DNA is TGTGCCAGCAGCTTCCGGACTAGCGCAGATACGCAGTATTTT. The V and J genes are TRBV7-2 and TRBJ2-3; TRBD2 aligns across 9 bases. The CDR3 covers 14 residues. V lost 3 bases, J lost 4 bases, and 2 bases stayed unmatched. CDR1 is SGHTA and CDR2 is FQGNSA in the germline V gene. The full variable domain, completed using reference TRBV7-2 and TRBJ2-3, is GAGVSQSPSNKVTEKGKDVELRCDPISGHTALYWYRQSLGQGLEFLIYFQGNSAPDKSGLPSDRFSAERTGGSVSTLTIQRTQQEDSAVYLCASSFRTSADTQYFGPGTRLTVL.